This TCR beta chain was identified in a study of human T cells and chemical hapten exposure. Per germline, CDR1 ENHRY and CDR2 SYGVKD. The CDR3 is 12 amino acids. Trimming left V 3 bases short and J 2 bases short, with 5 bases between. In this sample, this clonotype turned up once. Stated time point: pre-sensitization, week 0. The treatment denotes: therapeutic diphenylcyclopropenone sensitization with weekly scalp DPC. TCRdb re-derived calls from the RACE reads in MiXCR, one entry per CDR3 protein. Of around 56,000 distinct CDR3 sequences listed, around 10% are singletons. The sequencing used whole blood, collected in connection with sensitization to the hapten diphenylcyclopropenone (DPC). The TCR was taken from a man aged 35-49 years with alopecia areata. Some clones in this sample may be carry-over from other donors' samples. This rearrangement joins TRBV10-3 to TRBJ2-7; no firm D call. The CDR3, as DNA: TGTGCCATCAGTGACTCTCCCTACGAGCAGTACTTC. Its protein product is CAISDSPYEQYF.